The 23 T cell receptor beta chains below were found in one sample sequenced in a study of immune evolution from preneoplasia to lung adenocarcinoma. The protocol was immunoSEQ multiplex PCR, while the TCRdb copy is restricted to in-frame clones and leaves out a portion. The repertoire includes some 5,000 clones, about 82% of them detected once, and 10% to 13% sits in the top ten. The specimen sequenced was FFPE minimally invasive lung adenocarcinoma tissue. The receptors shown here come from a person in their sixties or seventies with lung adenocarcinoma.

The CDR3 sequence: CASSQEGVALNNEQFF. The DNA for the CDR3 is TGTGCCAGCAGCCAAGAGGGGGTGGCTCTCAACAATGAGCAGTTCTTC. The rearrangement links TRBV4-2 to TRBJ2-1; perhaps D is TRBD1 or TRBD2 (5 bases each). There are 16 residues in the CDR3. Trimming stripped 0 bases from V and 5 bases from J, with 14 bases between. CDR1 is LGHNA, CDR2 YNFKEQ, per germline.

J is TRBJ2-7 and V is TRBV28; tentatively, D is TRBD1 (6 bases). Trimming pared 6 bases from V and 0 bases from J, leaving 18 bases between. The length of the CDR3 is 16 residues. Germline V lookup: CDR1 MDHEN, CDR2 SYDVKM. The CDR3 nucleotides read TGTGCCAGCAGCTCCCAGGACAGTTTTTCCTCCTACGAGCAGTACTTC. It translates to CASSSQDSFSSYEQYF.

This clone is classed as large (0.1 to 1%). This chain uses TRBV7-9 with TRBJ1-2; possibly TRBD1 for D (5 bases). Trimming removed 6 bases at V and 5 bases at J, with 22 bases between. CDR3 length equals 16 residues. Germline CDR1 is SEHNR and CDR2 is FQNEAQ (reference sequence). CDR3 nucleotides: TGTGCCAGCAGGGGAGGGCGCAGGGTCGATCGGTATGGCTACACCTTC. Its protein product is CASRGGRRVDRYGYTF.

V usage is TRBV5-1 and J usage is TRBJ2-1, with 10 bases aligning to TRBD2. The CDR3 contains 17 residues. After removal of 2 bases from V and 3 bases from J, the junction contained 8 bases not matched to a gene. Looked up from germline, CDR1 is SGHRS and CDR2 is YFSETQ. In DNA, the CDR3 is TGCGCCAGCAGCTTCTATTCACTAGCGGGACTCTACAATGAGCAGTTCTTC. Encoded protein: CASSFYSLAGLYNEQFF.

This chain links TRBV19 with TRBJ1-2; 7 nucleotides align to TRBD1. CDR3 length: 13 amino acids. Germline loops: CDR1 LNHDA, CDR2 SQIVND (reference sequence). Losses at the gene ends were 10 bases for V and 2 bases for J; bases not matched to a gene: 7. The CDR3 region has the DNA TGTGCCACTAGGGACAGACTAAACTATGGCTACACCTTC. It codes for CATRDRLNYGYTF.

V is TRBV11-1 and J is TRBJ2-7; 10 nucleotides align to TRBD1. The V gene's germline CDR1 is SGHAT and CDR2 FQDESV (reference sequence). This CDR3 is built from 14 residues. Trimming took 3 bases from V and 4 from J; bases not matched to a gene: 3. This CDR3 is CASSFGTGEYEQYF. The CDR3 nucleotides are TGTGCCAGCAGCTTTGGGACAGGGGAATACGAGCAGTACTTC.

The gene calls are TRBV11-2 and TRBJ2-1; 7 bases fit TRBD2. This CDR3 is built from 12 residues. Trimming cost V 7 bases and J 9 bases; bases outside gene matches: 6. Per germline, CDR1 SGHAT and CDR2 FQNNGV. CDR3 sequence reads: CASNMGGGEQFF. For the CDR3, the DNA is TGTGCCAGCAACATGGGGGGGGGTGAGCAGTTCTTC.

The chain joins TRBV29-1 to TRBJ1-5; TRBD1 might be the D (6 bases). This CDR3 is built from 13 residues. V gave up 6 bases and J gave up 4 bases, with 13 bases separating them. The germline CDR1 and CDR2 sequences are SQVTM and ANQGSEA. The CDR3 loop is CSVVQGANQPQHF. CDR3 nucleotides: TGCAGCGTGGTACAGGGTGCAAATCAGCCCCAGCATTTT.

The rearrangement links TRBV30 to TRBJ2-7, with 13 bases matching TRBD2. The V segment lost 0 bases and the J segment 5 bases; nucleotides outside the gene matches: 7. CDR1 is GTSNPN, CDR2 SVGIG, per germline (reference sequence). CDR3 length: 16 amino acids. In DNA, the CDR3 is TGTGCCTGGAGTGTCCGGACTAGCGGGAGAATGGACGAGCAGTACTTC. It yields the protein CAWSVRTSGRMDEQYF.

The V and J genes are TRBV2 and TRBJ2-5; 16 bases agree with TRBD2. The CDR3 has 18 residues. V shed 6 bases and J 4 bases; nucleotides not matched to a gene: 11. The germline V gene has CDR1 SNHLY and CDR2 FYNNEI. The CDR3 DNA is TGTGCCAGCAGCTACCCGGGACTAGCGGGAGGGCGTGGAGAGACCCAGTACTTC. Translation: CASSYPGLAGGRGETQYF.

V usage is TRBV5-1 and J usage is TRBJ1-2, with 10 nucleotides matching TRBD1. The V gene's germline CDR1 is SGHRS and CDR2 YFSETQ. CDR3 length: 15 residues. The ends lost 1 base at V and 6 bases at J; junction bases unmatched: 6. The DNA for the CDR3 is TGCGCCAGCAGCTTGTGGGGCGGGACAGGGGATGGCTACACCTTC. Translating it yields CASSLWGGTGDGYTF.

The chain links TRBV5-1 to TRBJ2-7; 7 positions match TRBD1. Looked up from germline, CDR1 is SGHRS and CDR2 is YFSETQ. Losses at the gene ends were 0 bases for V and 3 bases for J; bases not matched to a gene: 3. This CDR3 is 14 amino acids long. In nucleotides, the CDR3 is TGCGCCAGCAGCTTGGAAGGGGGCGGCTACGAGCAGTACTTC. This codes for CASSLEGGGYEQYF.

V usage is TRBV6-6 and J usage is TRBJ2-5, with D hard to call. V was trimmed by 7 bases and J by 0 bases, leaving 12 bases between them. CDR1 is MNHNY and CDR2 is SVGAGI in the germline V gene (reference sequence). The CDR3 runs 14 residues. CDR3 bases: TGTGCCAGCACCGGAAACTATCACCAAGAGACCCAGTACTTC. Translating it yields CASTGNYHQETQYF.

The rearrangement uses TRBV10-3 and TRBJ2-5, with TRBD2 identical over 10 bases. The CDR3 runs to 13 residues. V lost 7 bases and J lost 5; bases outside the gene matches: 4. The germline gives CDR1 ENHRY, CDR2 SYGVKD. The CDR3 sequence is CAIKREGLETQYF. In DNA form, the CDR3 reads TGTGCCATCAAGCGGGAGGGGTTGGAGACCCAGTACTTC.

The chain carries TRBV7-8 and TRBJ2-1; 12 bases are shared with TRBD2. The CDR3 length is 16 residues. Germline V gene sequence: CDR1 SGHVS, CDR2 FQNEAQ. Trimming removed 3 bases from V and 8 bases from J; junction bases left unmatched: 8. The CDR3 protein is CASSFRLAGAADEQFF. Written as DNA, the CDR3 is TGTGCCAGCAGCTTCAGACTAGCGGGAGCCGCGGATGAGCAGTTCTTC.

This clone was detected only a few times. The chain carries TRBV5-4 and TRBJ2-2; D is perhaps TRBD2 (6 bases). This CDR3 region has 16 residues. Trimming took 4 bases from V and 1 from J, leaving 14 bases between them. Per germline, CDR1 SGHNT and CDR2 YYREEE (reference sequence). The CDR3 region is CASSPRGSGNTGELFF. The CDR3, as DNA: TGTGCCAGCAGCCCGAGGGGTAGCGGGAACACCGGGGAGCTGTTTTTT.

CDR3 sequence reads: CASSPTASGTLDGFF. DNA of the CDR3: TGTGCCAGCTCTCCTACGGCTAGCGGGACCCTTGATGGGTTCTTC. This chain joins TRBV18 and TRBJ2-1; 9 nucleotides align to TRBD2. The CDR3 length is 15 residues. Per the germline V gene, CDR1 is KGHSH and CDR2 is LQKENI. Trimming at V came to 6 bases and at J to 15 bases, leaving 18 bases not matched to a gene.

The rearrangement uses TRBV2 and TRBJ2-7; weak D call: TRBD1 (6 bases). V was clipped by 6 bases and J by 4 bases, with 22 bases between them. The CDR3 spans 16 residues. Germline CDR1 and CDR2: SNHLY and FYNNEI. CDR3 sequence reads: CASRGYSGTSPYEQYF. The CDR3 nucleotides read TGTGCCAGCAGGGGGTACTCCGGGACATCTCCGTACGAGCAGTACTTC.

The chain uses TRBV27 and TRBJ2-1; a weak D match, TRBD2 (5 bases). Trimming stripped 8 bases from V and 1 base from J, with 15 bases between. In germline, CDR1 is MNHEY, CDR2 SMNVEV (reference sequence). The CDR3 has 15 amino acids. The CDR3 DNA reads TGTGCCAGCCGAGTTTTCGGGAATTCCTACAATGAGCAGTTCTTC. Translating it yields CASRVFGNSYNEQFF.

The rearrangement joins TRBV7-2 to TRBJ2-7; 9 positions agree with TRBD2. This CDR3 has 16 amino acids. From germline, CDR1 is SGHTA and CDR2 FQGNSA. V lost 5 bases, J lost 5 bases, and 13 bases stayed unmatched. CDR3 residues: CASSQDVWTSDNEQYF. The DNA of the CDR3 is TGTGCCAGCAGCCAAGATGTTTGGACTAGCGATAACGAGCAGTACTTC.

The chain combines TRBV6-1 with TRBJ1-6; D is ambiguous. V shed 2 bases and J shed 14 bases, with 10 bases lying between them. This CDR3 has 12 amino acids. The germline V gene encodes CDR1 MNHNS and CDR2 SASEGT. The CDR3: CASSEFSRSLHF. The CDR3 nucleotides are TGTGCCAGCAGTGAATTTTCAAGGTCCCTCCACTTT.

The CDR3 DNA sequence: TGTGCCTGGAGCGAAGGGGTGATCGAGACCCAGTACTTC. Amino acids: CAWSEGVIETQYF. The J gene is TRBJ2-5, the V gene TRBV30; D is possibly TRBD1 (5 bases). V dropped 3 bases and J dropped 5 bases, with 13 bases sitting between them. Germline V gene sequence: CDR1 GTSNPN, CDR2 SVGIG (reference sequence). The CDR3 is made up of 13 amino acids. The variable domain in full, with the rest retrieved from reference TRBV30 and TRBJ2-5, is SQTIHQWPATLVQPVGSPLSLECTVEGTSNPNLYWYRQAAGRGLQLLFYSVGIGQISSEVPQNLSASRPQDRQFILSSKKLLLSDSGFYLCAWSEGVIETQYFGPGTRLLVL.

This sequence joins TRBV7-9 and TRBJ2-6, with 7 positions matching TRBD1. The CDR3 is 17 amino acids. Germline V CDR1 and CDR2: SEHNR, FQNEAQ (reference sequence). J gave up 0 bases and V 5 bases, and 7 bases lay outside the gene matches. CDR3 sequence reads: CASSRQGSSSGANVLTF. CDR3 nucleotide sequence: TGTGCCAGCAGCAGACAGGGATCGAGCTCTGGGGCCAACGTCCTGACTTTC.